These T cell receptor beta chains were read from a single sample in a study of cytomegalovirus exposure and HLA in healthy donors. Data came from immunoSEQ multiplex PCR; TCRdb stores just in-frame clones and leaves some out. This table has about 250,000 clones, around 66% appearing once. Sequencing was performed on PBMCs. These receptors all come from a female donor in good health and CMV-seronegative. Each CDR3 is given with its conserved first and last residue. The D gene is left open where the match is weak. Expanded clones get a size class; other rows say once, few or many, or leave the size out.

d_call j_call v_call clone_size cdr3_aa cdr3_nt
TRBD1 TRBJ2-7 TRBV9 - CASSVGQAINEQYF TGTGCCAGCAGCGTCGGACAGGCCATCAACGAGCAGTACTTC
- TRBJ1-1 TRBV29-1 - CSVENHQGPREAFF TGCAGCGTTGAAAATCATCAGGGGCCGCGGGAGGCTTTCTTT
TRBD1 TRBJ1-5 TRBV2 - CASRKDRASNQPQHF TGTGCCAGCAGAAAAGACAGGGCGAGCAATCAGCCCCAGCATTTT
TRBD2 TRBJ2-5 TRBV14 - CASSQDRLAGRKTQYF TGTGCCAGCAGCCAAGATCGGCTAGCGGGAAGGAAGACCCAGTACTTC
TRBD2 TRBJ2-5 TRBV5-1 - CASSLAGALGETQYF TGCGCCAGCAGCCTAGCGGGAGCCCTTGGGGAGACCCAGTACTTC
TRBD2 TRBJ2-3 TRBV6-5 - CASSWSGRWADTQYF TGTGCCAGCAGTTGGAGCGGGAGGTGGGCAGATACGCAGTATTTT
- TRBJ1-3 TRBV7-9 few CASSLKGVGGPGNTIYF TGTGCCAGCAGCTTAAAGGGGGTCGGGGGGCCCGGAAACACCATATATTTT
- TRBJ1-1 TRBV5-4 - CASSLEIGEVTEAFF TGTGCCAGCAGCTTGGAAATAGGGGAGGTCACTGAAGCTTTCTTT
- TRBJ2-7 TRBV21-1 - CASSNPDRVPWEQYF TGTGCCAGCAGCAATCCGGACAGGGTGCCCTGGGAGCAGTACTTC
- TRBJ2-6 TRBV18 - CASSPLLPGNSGANVLTF TGTGCCAGCTCACCACTCCTTCCAGGGAACTCTGGGGCCAACGTCCTGACTTTC
- TRBJ2-5 TRBV4-2 - CASSQGQAGETQYF TGTGCCAGCAGCCAAGGACAGGCTGGAGAGACCCAGTACTTC
- TRBJ2-2 TRBV7-7 - CASSSTPTGELFF TGTGCCAGCAGCTCCACACCGACCGGGGAGCTGTTTTTT
- TRBJ2-3 TRBV11-3 - CASSLLATDTQYF TGTGCCAGCAGCTTACTGGCAACAGATACGCAGTATTTT
TRBD2 TRBJ2-7 TRBV5-1 - CASSSAGLAALAYEQYF TGCGCCAGCAGCTCGGCGGGGCTAGCGGCACTCGCCTACGAGCAGTACTTC